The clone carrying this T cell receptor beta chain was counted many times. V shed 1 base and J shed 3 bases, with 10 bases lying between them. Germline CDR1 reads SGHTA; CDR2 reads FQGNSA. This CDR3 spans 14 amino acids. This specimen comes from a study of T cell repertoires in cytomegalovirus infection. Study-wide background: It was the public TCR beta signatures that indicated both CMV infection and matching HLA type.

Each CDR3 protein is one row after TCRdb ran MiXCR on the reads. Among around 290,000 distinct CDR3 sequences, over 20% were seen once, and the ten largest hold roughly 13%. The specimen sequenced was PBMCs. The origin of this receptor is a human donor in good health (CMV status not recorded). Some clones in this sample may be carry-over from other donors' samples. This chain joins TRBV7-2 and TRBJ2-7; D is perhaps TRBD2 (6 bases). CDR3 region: CASSLGGRFYEQYF. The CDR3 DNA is TGTGCCAGCAGCTTAGGTGGGAGGTTCTACGAGCAGTACTTC.